The 29 T cell receptor beta chains listed next were all sequenced from one sample in a study of neurological immune-mediated disorders. TCRdb re-called the 5' RACE reads through MiXCR, storing one row per CDR3 protein. The sample lists tens of thousands of distinct CDR3 sequences, less than 2.5% occurring once. Sequences were obtained from PBMCs. The receptors come from a man between 50 and 59 years old with multiple sclerosis.

This clonotype was detected ten times or more. The rearrangement uses TRBV2 and TRBJ2-3; D could derive from TRBD1 or TRBD2 (5 bases each). Germline-derived CDR1 and CDR2 are SNHLY and FYNNEI. The V end lost 2 bases, the J end lost 4 bases, and 13 bases lay between the germline ends. The CDR3 length is 15 residues. Written as DNA, the CDR3 is TGTGCCAGCAGTGAACTGGGGCAGGAGGCAGATACGCAGTATTTT. It yields the protein CASSELGQEADTQYF.

The sample holds many counts of this clonotype. The chain is built from TRBV6-5 and TRBJ2-3; D call uncertain. V was cut by 2 bases and J by 1 base, with 10 bases left in between. This CDR3 has 15 residues. From germline, CDR1 is MNHEY and CDR2 SVGAGI. Here the CDR3 reads CASSYQSARTDTQYF. For the CDR3, the DNA is TGTGCCAGCAGTTACCAGTCTGCACGCACAGATACGCAGTATTTT.

This clonotype was recorded many times. V and J are TRBV7-2 and TRBJ1-2; possible D gene TRBD1, 6 bases. From germline, CDR1 is SGHTA and CDR2 FQGNSA. The CDR3 is 14 amino acids. The V gene lost 5 bases and the J gene lost 4 bases, with 14 bases spanning the gap. CDR3 sequence: CASSQTTGPYGYTF. The DNA of the CDR3 is TGTGCCAGCAGCCAGACGACAGGACCCTATGGCTACACCTTC.

This clonotype was seen at least ten times. The V and J genes are TRBV29-1 and TRBJ1-2, with D unclear. Trimming cost V 1 base and J 4 bases, with 7 bases left between them. This CDR3 is 12 amino acids long. In germline, CDR1 is SQVTM, CDR2 ANQGSEA. The CDR3 protein is CSVEGNSYGYTF. CDR3 DNA: TGCAGCGTTGAAGGCAACAGCTATGGCTACACCTTC.

This clonotype has ten or more counts. The V and J genes are TRBV5-6 and TRBJ1-1, with D possibly matching TRBD1 (6 bases). This CDR3 has 12 amino acids. Germline V gene sequence: CDR1 SGHDT, CDR2 YYEEEE. The V end lost 4 bases, the J end lost 8 bases, and 12 bases lay between the germline ends. CDR3: CASSHAGTEAFF. The CDR3 DNA reads as TGTGCCAGCAGCCATGCCGGGACAGAAGCTTTCTTT.

At least ten counts were recorded for this clonotype. The V gene is TRBV29-1, the J gene TRBJ1-6, with D perhaps TRBD1 (5 bases). The CDR3 sequence is 13 residues long. Trimming shortened V by 4 bases and J by 5 bases, and 9 bases separated the two germline ends. CDR1 is SQVTM, CDR2 ANQGSEA, per germline. The CDR3, as DNA: TGCAGCGTTGCCAGGGACCATAATTCACCCCTCCACTTT. It codes for CSVARDHNSPLHF.

This clonotype has ten or more counts. The chain employs TRBV4-3 and TRBJ2-1, with D uncertain. Trimming took 0 bases from V and 4 from J, leaving 13 bases between them. This CDR3 region has 16 residues. Germline lookup yields CDR1 LGHNA and CDR2 YSLEER. This CDR3 is CASSQDSSTAYNEQFF. The CDR3 nucleotides are TGCGCCAGCAGCCAAGATTCGAGCACTGCGTACAATGAGCAGTTCTTC.

This clonotype was recorded many times. The genes are TRBV7-8 and TRBJ1-6, with 7 bases matching TRBD1. The germline V gene encodes CDR1 SGHVS and CDR2 FQNEAQ. The CDR3 extends over 14 amino acids. The junction had 7 bases not matched to a gene; V was cut back by 5 bases and J by 9 bases. Here the CDR3 reads CASSATGVGSPLHF. The CDR3 DNA reads as TGTGCCAGCAGCGCTACAGGGGTAGGTTCACCCCTCCACTTT.

This clonotype was recorded at least ten times. The rearrangement links TRBV15 to TRBJ2-5, with TRBD1 matching 11 bases. The CDR3 extends over 15 amino acids. V shed 4 bases and J 4 bases; nucleotides not matched to a gene: 5. Germline CDR1 LNHNV, CDR2 YYDKDF (reference sequence). CDR3 sequence: CATSNGQGAGETQYF. CDR3 DNA sequence: TGTGCCACCAGCAACGGACAGGGGGCTGGAGAGACCCAGTACTTC.

Many counts were recorded for this clonotype. V and J are TRBV9 and TRBJ2-1, with 7 bases lining up with TRBD1. The V segment lost 4 bases and the J segment 8 bases; nucleotides outside the gene matches: 12. Germline CDR1 and CDR2: SGDLS and YYNGEE. The CDR3 runs 15 residues. CDR3 in amino acids: CASSLRQGGMDEQFF. CDR3 sequence (DNA): TGTGCCAGCAGCCTGAGACAGGGTGGTATGGATGAGCAGTTCTTC.

This clonotype was counted many times. The gene calls are TRBV28 and TRBJ1-1; the match to TRBD1 covers 9 bases. CDR1 is MDHEN, CDR2 SYDVKM, per germline. This CDR3 comprises 15 residues. Losses at the gene ends were 4 bases for V and 5 bases for J; bases not matched to a gene: 8. CDR3 region: CASSSPTGGRTEAFF. CDR3 bases: TGTGCCAGCAGTTCCCCGACAGGGGGAAGAACTGAAGCTTTCTTT.

This clonotype was observed at least ten times. The chain combines TRBV12-3 or TRBV12-4 with TRBJ1-1; D remains ambiguous. V dropped 0 bases and J dropped 8 bases, with 10 bases sitting between them. The CDR3 loop spans 13 amino acids. CDR3 sequence: CASSLAGRREAFF. DNA for the CDR3: TGTGCCAGCAGTTTAGCAGGGAGGCGAGAAGCTTTCTTT.

This clonotype was seen ten or more times. The chain employs TRBV5-1 and TRBJ2-6, with D possibly TRBD1 on 6 matching bases. The CDR3 contains 15 residues. Germline V gene sequence: CDR1 SGHRS, CDR2 YFSETQ. V was cut by 4 bases and J by 6 bases, with 14 bases left in between. CDR3 in amino acids: CASSTQGFAANVLTF. CDR3 bases: TGCGCCAGCAGCACACAGGGTTTCGCGGCCAACGTCCTGACTTTC.

The gene calls are TRBV19 and TRBJ2-2; D ambiguous. The CDR3 totals 17 residues. The V and J ends lost 3 bases and 0 bases respectively, with 14 bases between them. Germline V gene data show CDR1 as LNHDA and CDR2 as SQIVND (reference sequence). The CDR3, as DNA: TGTGCCAGTAGTATGGTGGCAGGAAACGCGAACACCGGGGAGCTGTTTTTT. Translating it yields CASSMVAGNANTGELFF.

This clonotype turned up a few times. The V gene is TRBV2, the J gene TRBJ2-1, with D possibly called TRBD1 or TRBD2 (5 bases each). Looked up from germline, CDR1 is SNHLY and CDR2 is FYNNEI. V lost 7 bases and J 2 bases, leaving 12 bases between the germline ends. This CDR3 is built from 14 residues. In DNA form, the CDR3 reads TGTGCCAGCATCCGAAGGGACCCCTACAATGAGCAGTTCTTC. This encodes CASIRRDPYNEQFF.

This clonotype was seen ten or more times. The V call is TRBV13, the J call TRBJ1-1; D remains unclear. The V and J ends lost 2 bases and 10 bases respectively, with 11 bases between them. In germline, CDR1 is PRHDT, CDR2 FYEKMQ (reference sequence). The CDR3 extends over 12 amino acids. CDR3 residues: CASSLNGLVAFF. CDR3 nucleotide sequence: TGTGCCAGCAGCTTAAACGGGCTGGTAGCTTTCTTT.

CDR3 residues: CASSLWGPGGIQYF. DNA for the CDR3: TGTGCCAGCAGCTTATGGGGACCGGGCGGCATTCAGTACTTC. This sequence joins TRBV7-2 and TRBJ2-4; D assignment may be TRBD1 or TRBD2 (5 bases each). The V end lost 2 bases, the J end lost 9 bases, and 14 bases lay between the germline ends. Germline V gene sequence: CDR1 SGHTA, CDR2 FQGNSA. This CDR3 region has 14 residues.

This clonotype was observed at least ten times. The chain has TRBV12-3 or TRBV12-4 and TRBJ2-2, with TRBD2 as a possible D gene (5 bases). V lost 6 bases, J lost 3 bases, and 14 bases lay in between. This CDR3 has 15 amino acids. The CDR3 region has the DNA TGTGCCAGCAGCCCTCTCCCCGGGGACACCGGGGAGCTGTTTTTT. Translation gives CASSPLPGDTGELFF.

In this sample, this clonotype turned up many times. This chain uses TRBV19 with TRBJ1-1; D call uncertain. This CDR3 has 12 amino acids. Looked up from germline, CDR1 is LNHDA and CDR2 is SQIVND (reference sequence). The V gene lost 6 bases and the J gene lost 2 bases, with 7 bases spanning the gap. This CDR3 is CASRFGNTEAFF. DNA of the CDR3: TGTGCCAGTAGATTCGGAAACACTGAAGCTTTCTTT.

In this sample, this clonotype turned up many times. This chain links TRBV5-1 with TRBJ2-7; D is ambiguous. V was trimmed by 0 bases and J by 3 bases, leaving 1 base between them. This CDR3 contains 11 residues. Germline V CDR1 and CDR2: SGHRS, YFSETQ. CDR3 in amino acids: CASSLGYEQYF. The CDR3 region has the DNA TGCGCCAGCAGCTTGGGCTACGAGCAGTACTTC.

This clonotype was found many times. V gene TRBV20-1 combines with J gene TRBJ2-7, with D uncertain. This CDR3 contains 14 residues. The V and J ends lost 0 bases and 0 bases respectively, with 9 bases between them. Germline loops: CDR1 DFQATT, CDR2 SNEGSKA (reference sequence). DNA for the CDR3: TGCAGTGCTAGAGAGTTTGGAAACTCCTACGAGCAGTACTTC. It translates to CSAREFGNSYEQYF.

This clonotype has at least ten counts. V usage is TRBV7-2 and J usage is TRBJ2-4; TRBD2 matches at 12 bases. The V gene's germline CDR1 is SGHTA and CDR2 FQGNSA. Germline trimming cut 3 bases from V and 8 bases from J; bases unmatched to any gene: 8. This CDR3 contains 16 residues. The CDR3 region has the DNA TGTGCCAGCAGCTTCTCTAGCGGGGGGGCCCGGGACATTCAGTACTTC. Encoded protein: CASSFSSGGARDIQYF.

This clonotype was picked up many times. This chain uses TRBV11-2 with TRBJ1-1; 7 bases fit TRBD1. The CDR3 covers 14 residues. The ends lost 5 bases at V and 10 bases at J; junction bases unmatched: 13. The V gene's germline CDR1 is SGHAT and CDR2 FQNNGV. Written as DNA, the CDR3 is TGTGCCAGCAGCCCAGTAGGGGGCAGGGGGATAGCTTTCTTT. This sequence encodes CASSPVGGRGIAFF.

This clonotype showed up many times. The chain carries TRBV7-2 and TRBJ2-1, with TRBD2 matching over 12 bases. The length of the CDR3 is 15 residues. The ends lost 4 bases at V and 8 bases at J; junction bases unmatched: 6. From germline, CDR1 is SGHTA and CDR2 FQGNSA. CDR3 coding DNA: TGTGCCAGCAGCTCCTCTAGCGGGGGGGCCCATGAGCAGTTCTTC. Translating it yields CASSSSSGGAHEQFF. Full variable domain (remainder filled in from reference TRBV7-2 and TRBJ2-1): GAGVSQSPSNKVTEKGKDVELRCDPISGHTALYWYRQSLGQGLEFLIYFQGNSAPDKSGLPSDRFSAERTGGSVSTLTIQRTQQEDSAVYLCASSSSSGGAHEQFFGPGTRLTVL.

This clonotype was recorded many times. The chain combines TRBV4-3 with TRBJ2-7, with D hard to call. V dropped 4 bases and J dropped 9 bases, with 19 bases sitting between them. Per germline, CDR1 LGHNA and CDR2 YSLEER. This CDR3 region has 14 residues. CDR3 in amino acids: CASSPQGSNMGQYF. The DNA of the CDR3 is TGCGCCAGCAGCCCGCAAGGCTCAAACATGGGGCAGTACTTC.

This clonotype appeared many times. The chain carries TRBV6-1 and TRBJ1-1; D is unclear. The CDR3 totals 11 residues. The germline V gene encodes CDR1 MNHNS and CDR2 SASEGT. Trimming removed 7 bases at V and 5 bases at J, with 8 bases between. The CDR3 protein is CASTPKTEAFF. The CDR3, as DNA: TGTGCCAGCACCCCGAAGACTGAAGCTTTCTTT.

This clonotype was seen many times. The rearrangement joins TRBV10-2 to TRBJ1-2; TRBD1 matches at 7 bases. Germline V lookup: CDR1 WSHSY, CDR2 SAAADI. V shed 0 bases, J shed 8 bases, and the junction held 6 bases outside the gene matches. CDR3 size: 14 residues. The CDR3 DNA reads as TGCGCCAGCAGTGAGTCGGGACAGCCTCGCGGCTACACCTTC. Protein sequence: CASSESGQPRGYTF.

This clonotype was found many times. The chain combines TRBV5-1 with TRBJ2-5, with D tentatively TRBD1 or TRBD2 (5 bases each). From germline, CDR1 is SGHRS and CDR2 YFSETQ. The CDR3 sequence is 14 residues long. Trimming took 7 bases from V and 0 from J, leaving 13 bases between them. CDR3 region: CASRDPKYQETQYF. In nucleotides, the CDR3 is TGCGCCAGCCGGGACCCCAAGTACCAAGAGACCCAGTACTTC.

This clonotype was recorded at least ten times. V and J are TRBV7-3 and TRBJ2-1; weak D call: TRBD2 (6 bases). V lost 4 bases and J lost 8, with 12 bases in between. This CDR3 is 13 amino acids long. Germline V gene data show CDR1 as SGHTA and CDR2 as FQGTGA. The CDR3, as DNA: TGTGCCAGCAGCTCCGGGAGTTTTGATGAGCAGTTCTTC. Translating it yields CASSSGSFDEQFF.